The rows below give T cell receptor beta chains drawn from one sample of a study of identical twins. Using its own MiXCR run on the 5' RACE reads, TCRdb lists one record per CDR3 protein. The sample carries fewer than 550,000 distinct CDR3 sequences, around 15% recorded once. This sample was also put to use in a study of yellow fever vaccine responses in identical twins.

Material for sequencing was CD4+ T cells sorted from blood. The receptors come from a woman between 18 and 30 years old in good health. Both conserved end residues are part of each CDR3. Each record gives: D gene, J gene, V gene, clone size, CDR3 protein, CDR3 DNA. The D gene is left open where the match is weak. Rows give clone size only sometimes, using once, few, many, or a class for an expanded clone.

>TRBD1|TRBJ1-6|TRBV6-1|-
CASRTGTGFRSPLHF
TGTGCCAGCAGGACCGGGACAGGGTTCCGTTCACCCCTCCACTTT
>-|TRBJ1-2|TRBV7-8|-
CASSLERRQETYGYTF
TGTGCCAGCAGCTTAGAAAGACGGCAGGAGACCTATGGCTACACCTTC
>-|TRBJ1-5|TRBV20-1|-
CSASLTGRLGNQPQHF
TGCAGTGCTAGCCTGACAGGTCGGCTTGGCAATCAGCCCCAGCATTTT
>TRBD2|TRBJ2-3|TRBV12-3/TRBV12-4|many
CASGTLRGVFMNTQYF
TGTGCCAGCGGGACGCTACGGGGGGTTTTTATGAATACGCAGTATTTT
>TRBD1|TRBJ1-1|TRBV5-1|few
CASSLGQPGTEAFF
TGCGCCAGCAGCCTGGGACAGCCGGGGACTGAAGCTTTCTTT
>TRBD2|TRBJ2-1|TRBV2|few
CASRLTSASYNEQFF
TGTGCCAGCAGACTAACTAGCGCCTCCTACAATGAGCAGTTCTTC
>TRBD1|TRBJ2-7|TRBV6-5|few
CASRGGTYEQYF
TGTGCCAGCAGAGGGGGCACCTACGAGCAGTACTTC
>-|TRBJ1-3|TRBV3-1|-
CASSQGTAGNTIYF
TGTGCCAGCAGCCAAGGGACAGCTGGAAACACCATATATTTT
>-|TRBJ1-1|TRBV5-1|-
CASSLGGGVTEAFF
TGCGCCAGCAGCTTGGGCGGTGGGGTCACTGAAGCTTTCTTT
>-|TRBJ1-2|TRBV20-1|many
CSARQGSNYGYTF
TGCAGTGCTAGGCAGGGATCGAACTATGGCTACACCTTC
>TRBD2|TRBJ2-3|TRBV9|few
CASSVPSGRAIDTQYF
TGTGCCAGCAGCGTACCAAGCGGGAGGGCCATAGATACGCAGTATTTT
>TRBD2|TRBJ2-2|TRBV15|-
CATSRDSSGTGELFF
TGTGCCACCAGCAGAGATTCTAGCGGGACCGGGGAGCTGTTTTTT
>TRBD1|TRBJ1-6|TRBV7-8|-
CASSSPQGDSPLHF
TGTGCCAGCAGCTCACCTCAGGGGGATTCACCCCTCCACTTT
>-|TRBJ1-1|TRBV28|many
CASSLVSRGEAFF
TGTGCCAGCAGTTTAGTATCGAGGGGTGAAGCTTTCTTT
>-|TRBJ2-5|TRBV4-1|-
CASSQERGGDQETQYF
TGCGCCAGCAGCCAAGAGAGGGGGGGGGACCAAGAGACCCAGTACTTC
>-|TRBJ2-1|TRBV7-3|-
CASSLTAPGNEQFF
TGTGCCAGCAGCTTAACGGCCCCAGGCAATGAGCAGTTCTTC
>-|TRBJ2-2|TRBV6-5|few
CASSYSTGSTGELFF
TGTGCCAGCAGTTACTCCACAGGGAGCACCGGGGAGCTGTTTTTT
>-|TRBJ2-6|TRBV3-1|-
CASSPYTGANVLTF
TGTGCCAGCAGCCCCTATACGGGGGCCAACGTCCTGACTTTC
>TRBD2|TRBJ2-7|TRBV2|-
CASRGGRSYEQYF
TGTGCCAGCCGGGGAGGGCGCTCCTACGAGCAGTACTTC
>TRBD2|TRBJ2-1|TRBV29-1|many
CSVELAGTDNEQFF
TGCAGCGTTGAACTAGCGGGAACGGACAATGAGCAGTTCTTC